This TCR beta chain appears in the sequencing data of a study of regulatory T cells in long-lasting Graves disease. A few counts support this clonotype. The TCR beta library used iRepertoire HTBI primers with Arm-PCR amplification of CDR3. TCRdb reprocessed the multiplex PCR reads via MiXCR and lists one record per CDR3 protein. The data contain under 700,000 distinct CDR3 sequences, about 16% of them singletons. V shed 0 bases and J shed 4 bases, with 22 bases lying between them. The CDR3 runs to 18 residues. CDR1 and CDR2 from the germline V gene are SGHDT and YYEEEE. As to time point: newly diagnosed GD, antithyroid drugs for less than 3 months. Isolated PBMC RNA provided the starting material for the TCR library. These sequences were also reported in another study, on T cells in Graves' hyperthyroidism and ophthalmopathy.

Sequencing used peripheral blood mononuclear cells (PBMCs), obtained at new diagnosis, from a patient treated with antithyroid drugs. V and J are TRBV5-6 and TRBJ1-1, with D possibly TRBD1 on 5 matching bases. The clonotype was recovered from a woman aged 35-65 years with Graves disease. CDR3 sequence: CASSLGLSGRGGSTEAFF. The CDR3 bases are TGTGCCAGCAGCTTGGGGCTGTCGGGGCGCGGGGGGAGCACTGAAGCTTTCTTT.